The rows below give T cell receptor beta chains drawn from one sample of a study of early T cells in non-severe SARS-CoV-2 infection. TCRdb used MiXCR to reprocess the 5' RACE reads, holding one entry per CDR3 protein. The sample consists of around 44,000 distinct CDR3 sequences, approximately 9.8% of them appearing once. What was sequenced was whole blood. These receptors originate from an adult who was a healthcare worker with PCR-confirmed SARS-CoV-2 infection or an uninfected control (not recorded which). The CDR3 runs from the conserved cysteine through the conserved F or W. D genes are given only for firm matches. Clone size is not always given. Where it is, it says once, few, many or a class for expanded clones.

v_gene	d_gene	j_gene	abundance	CDR3nt	CDR3aa
TRBV20-1	.	TRBJ1-6	many	TGCAGTGCTACGGGATCCTATAATTCACCCCTCCACTTT	CSATGSYNSPLHF
TRBV6-1	TRBD2	TRBJ2-7	many	TGTGCCAGCATGATGGGACTAAGCTCCTACGAGCAGTACTTC	CASMMGLSSYEQYF
TRBV9	.	TRBJ2-7	.	TGTGCCAGCAGCGTAGCGGTGGGCTGGGAGCAGTACTTC	CASSVAVGWEQYF
TRBV12-3/TRBV12-4	.	TRBJ1-4	.	TGTGCCAGCAGCCCCGACAAAAAACTGTTTTTT	CASSPDKKLFF
TRBV29-1	.	TRBJ1-1	.	TGCAGCGTTGTCACGAACACTGAAGCTTTCTTT	CSVVTNTEAFF
TRBV2	.	TRBJ2-2	many	TGTGCCAGCAGTGAAGCCCGGGGGCCCGGGACCGGGGAGCTGTTTTTT	CASSEARGPGTGELFF
TRBV12-3/TRBV12-4	.	TRBJ2-1	.	TGTGCCAGCAGTCTGCCGGGACCTGTCGGTGAGCAGTTCTTC	CASSLPGPVGEQFF
TRBV18	TRBD1	TRBJ2-4	.	TGTGCCAGCTCAAACGTACCGGGACAGGGGGCCCAAAACATTCAGTACTTC	CASSNVPGQGAQNIQYF
TRBV28	.	TRBJ1-6	many	TGTGCCAGCAGTTTTGGGATCCTGAATTCACCCCTCCACTTT	CASSFGILNSPLHF
TRBV7-9	.	TRBJ1-1	once	TGTGCCAGCAGCCCCCGAGCTGAAGCTTTCTTT	CASSPRAEAFF
TRBV5-1	.	TRBJ2-5	.	TGCACCAGCACGTCAGGGGTCCAAGAGACCCAGTACTTC	CTSTSGVQETQYF
TRBV2	.	TRBJ2-1	many	TGTGCCAGCAGGCTAGTCCTTTTCGGTGAGCAGTTCTTC	CASRLVLFGEQFF
TRBV28	.	TRBJ2-2	.	TGTGCCAGCAGGACCGGCGGGGAGCTGTTTTTT	CASRTGGELFF
TRBV12-3/TRBV12-4	.	TRBJ1-2	many	TGTGCCAGCAGTAAGGATTACCGGGTCGCCGGCTTCTATGGCTACACCTTC	CASSKDYRVAGFYGYTF
TRBV12-3/TRBV12-4	TRBD1	TRBJ2-5	few	TGTGCCAGCAGCCTCACTATTACAGGGGGCCAAGAGACCCAGTACTTC	CASSLTITGGQETQYF
TRBV29-1	.	TRBJ1-2	.	TGCAGCGTTGAAGATCTTCCGGGGGGCGCCGGCTATGGCTACACCTTC	CSVEDLPGGAGYGYTF
TRBV20-1	TRBD2	TRBJ2-3	.	TGCAGTGCTAGAGATTGGTCTAGCGGGAGTGCAGATACGCAGTATTTT	CSARDWSSGSADTQYF
TRBV3-1	TRBD2	TRBJ2-1	many	TGTGCCAGCAGCGCTACTAGCGGGAGGAGGAACAATGAGCAGTTCTTC	CASSATSGRRNNEQFF
TRBV5-1	.	TRBJ1-4	.	TGCGCCAGCAGCTTATCCCAGGGTACAACTAATGAAAAACTGTTTTTT	CASSLSQGTTNEKLFF
TRBV19	.	TRBJ2-2	.	TGTGCCAGTAGTGTAGGACAGACGAACACCGGGGAGCTGTTTTTT	CASSVGQTNTGELFF
TRBV7-2	TRBD2	TRBJ2-3	.	TGTGCCAGCAGCTTAGTCGTTAGCGGGAGGGCCCCTACCACAGATACGCAGTATTTT	CASSLVVSGRAPTTDTQYF
TRBV6-1	TRBD1	TRBJ1-1	few	TGTGCCAGCAGTACCAGGGACAGAGGTGCTTTCTTT	CASSTRDRGAFF
TRBV5-1	TRBD2	TRBJ2-3	.	TGCGCCAGCAGCGGACGGACTAGCAGCTCCACAGATACGCAGTATTTT	CASSGRTSSSTDTQYF
TRBV18	.	TRBJ1-3	few	TGTGCCAGCTCACCACAGAGACAGAACTCTGGAAACACCATATATTTT	CASSPQRQNSGNTIYF
TRBV7-2	.	TRBJ2-1	many	TGTGCCAGCAGTTACAGGGTTAACTCCTACAATGAGCAGTTCTTC	CASSYRVNSYNEQFF
TRBV7-9	.	TRBJ2-1	.	TGTGCCAGCAGCTTAACTCACTCGGTCGGCCTATACTCCTACAATGAGCAGTTCTTC	CASSLTHSVGLYSYNEQFF
TRBV29-1	.	TRBJ2-5	.	TGCAGCGTTATTCAGGGAGGAGAGACCCAGTACTTC	CSVIQGGETQYF
TRBV20-1	TRBD2	TRBJ2-3	.	TGCAGTGCTGGACTAGCGGGAGCAGATACGCAGTATTTT	CSAGLAGADTQYF
TRBV12-3/TRBV12-4	.	TRBJ1-1	.	TGTGCCAGCAGTCTGGGGGGGGCCTCGACTGAAGCTTTCTTT	CASSLGGASTEAFF
TRBV6-6	.	TRBJ1-2	many	TGTGCCAGCAGCCCCGGACGTAGAGAGAATGGCTACACCTTC	CASSPGRRENGYTF
TRBV11-2	TRBD1	TRBJ2-1	few	TGTGCCAGCAGCTTAGGCGCCCACAGGGGGGTGGATGAGCAGTTCTTC	CASSLGAHRGVDEQFF
TRBV3-1	.	TRBJ2-1	many	TGTGCCAGCAGCCAAGTGGGGGTTGGGTATGAGCAGTTCTTC	CASSQVGVGYEQFF
TRBV7-9	TRBD2	TRBJ2-2	many	TGTGCCAGCAGCTTAGGGATAGCGGGATGGAACACCGGGGAGCTGTTTTTT	CASSLGIAGWNTGELFF
TRBV28	TRBD1	TRBJ1-4	many	TGTGCCAGCAGGCGACGGGACAGGGGGCGAACCTTTAATGAAAAACTGTTTTTT	CASRRRDRGRTFNEKLFF
TRBV9	TRBD2	TRBJ2-2	medium-sized	TGTGCCAGCAGCGTCTTCCCCAGCCCTAGCGGGAGTAATGCCGGGGAGCTGTTTTTT	CASSVFPSPSGSNAGELFF
TRBV7-2	TRBD2	TRBJ2-1	few	TGTGCCAGCAGCCTTAGCGGGACCCGCAATGAGCAGTTCTTC	CASSLSGTRNEQFF
TRBV27	.	TRBJ2-3	many	TGTGCCAGCAGTTTAGAAGGGGGAACAGATACGCAGTATTTT	CASSLEGGTDTQYF
TRBV6-1	TRBD1	TRBJ2-3	few	TGTGCCAGCACCTTGGACAGGAGCACAGATACGCAGTATTTT	CASTLDRSTDTQYF
TRBV4-1	.	TRBJ2-7	.	TGCGCCAGCAGCCAAGCCCAAGGGGGGACAGACTCCTACGAGCAGTACTTC	CASSQAQGGTDSYEQYF
TRBV20-1	.	TRBJ2-2	many	TGCAGTGCTAGGGGACTTTCGAACACCGGGGAGCTGTTTTTT	CSARGLSNTGELFF
TRBV20-1	.	TRBJ1-1	many	TGCAGTGCTGGATCTAAGGGGGGCACTGAAGCTTTCTTT	CSAGSKGGTEAFF
TRBV19	TRBD1	TRBJ2-7	.	TGTGCCAGTAGCGTGACAGGGGGCCCCTACGAGCAGTACTTC	CASSVTGGPYEQYF
TRBV11-2	.	TRBJ2-3	many	TGTGCCAGCAGCTTAAGGGGGAGTAGCACAGATACGCAGTATTTT	CASSLRGSSTDTQYF